This T cell receptor beta chain was documented in a study of T cells in localized non-small cell lung cancer. About this clone itself: What it recognizes is unknown.

Study conclusions and caveats: Uninvolved neighboring lung showed the greatest T cell clonality, exceeding tumor. Appearances in adjacent lung were noted for a median about 60 of the top 100 tumor clones. Higher adjacent-lung clonality was associated with shorter survival.

Sequencing was performed with immunoSEQ multiplex PCR; in TCRdb, only in-frame clones are kept and a portion is missing. The profile shows about 2,700 clones, 27% of them singletons. The CDR3 consists of 16 residues. Germline CDR1 reads SGHNT; CDR2 reads YENEEA. V was clipped by 3 bases and J by 4 bases, with 18 bases between them. Material: normal lung tissue next to the tumor, obtained before any cancer treatment. The receptor was isolated from a man aged 40 to 70 with stage I lung adenocarcinoma. The V call is TRBV11-3, the J call TRBJ1-1, with D possibly TRBD1 on 5 matching bases. The CDR3 region has the DNA TGTGCCAGCAGCTTCCCGCGGGGGGAACAGAGCACTGAAGCTTTCTTT. It codes for CASSFPRGEQSTEAFF.